This T cell receptor beta chain is drawn from a study of T cells in Graves' hyperthyroidism and ophthalmopathy. For the study at large: The blood sample was taken at first diagnosis, before treatment began.

Authors of the study amplified TCR beta CDR3 regions from RNA transcripts. The HTBI set primed first-round TCR CDR3 RT-PCR. One entry per CDR3 protein results from TCRdb running MiXCR on the multiplex PCR reads. The sample carries more than 600,000 distinct CDR3 sequences, 16% recorded once. Graves' hyperthyroidism was deemed stable absent ophthalmopathy progression within 18 months. Patients were excluded because of uncontrolled infection, other autoimmune disease, pregnancy or lactation. Every diagnosis used clinical symptoms, serum thyroxine and TRAb, thyroid ultrasound and orbital computed tomography. Only a few counts were recorded for this clonotype. The receptor's source is a young man with Graves' hyperthyroidism. The sequenced sample consisted of blood.

CDR3 DNA: TGCGCCAGCAGCCTCCGGGACGCCGGCGGGGAGCTGTTTTTT. This encodes CASSLRDAGGELFF. This chain connects TRBV5-1 to TRBJ2-2; D may be TRBD1 or TRBD2 (5 bases each). Germline V gene sequence: CDR1 SGHRS, CDR2 YFSETQ. The CDR3 is 14 amino acids. V gave up 4 bases and J gave up 7 bases, with 14 bases separating them.